A single count supports the clone carrying this T cell receptor (beta chain). Data came from immunoSEQ multiplex PCR; TCRdb stores just in-frame clones and leaves some out. The sample holds 270,000 or so clones, under 95% seen once. The sample originates from a study of blood T cell repertoires in COVID-19. Background on the study: Samples taken during acute and convalescent COVID-19 were collected in the United States, Italy and Spain. PBMCs, B-cell-depleted T cells, or T cells provided the cDNA or gDNA that made up the material.

CDR3 size: 12 residues. CDR1 is MNHEY and CDR2 is SVGAGI in the germline V gene. V was pared by 6 bases and J by 6 bases, with 12 bases between. Participants were aged 18 to 89 years, lived in 20 to 25 US areas, and enrolled virtually. Clinical history reported by participants formed the basis on which cohorts were assigned. This sequence originates from a woman aged 40 to 50 with acute COVID-19. The specimen was PBMCs or T cells enriched from blood (not recorded which). The chain has TRBV6-5 and TRBJ2-7, with a possible D match to TRBD2 (6 bases). In DNA form, the CDR3 reads TGTGCCAGCAGCCTAGACGGGGGCGAGCAGTACTTC. Translation: CASSLDGGEQYF.